The 27 T cell receptor beta chains below come from one sample, sequenced in a study of tumor-infiltrating lymphocytes in primary liver carcinoma. Germline DNA was also extracted, with blood RNA taken from unsorted whole blood. The investigators made TCR beta cDNA from 500 ng total RNA, using a constant-region primer. Employing slightly modified ARM-PCR, three nested multiplex PCR rounds were run, and these gave rise to the TCR beta libraries. A C-beta reverse primer and TRBV1-TRBV30 forward primers served in each of the first two PCR rounds, at ten to eleven cycles apiece. One entry per CDR3 protein, called by TCRdb with MiXCR from the multiplex PCR reads. The profile covers about 200,000 distinct CDR3 sequences, with around 60% appearing a single time and roughly 6.8% taken by the ten largest. Sequencing input: peripheral blood. The receptors here all came from a woman in her sixties or seventies with primary liver carcinoma and hepatitis B virus infection.

The chain has TRBV29-1 and TRBJ2-1; no clear D. The CDR3 has 17 amino acids. Looked up from germline, CDR1 is SQVTM and CDR2 is ANQGSEA. V was clipped by 1 base and J by 3 bases, with 19 bases between them. The CDR3 region has the DNA TGCAGCGTTGAAGGGGCTGGGCACTTCTACGACTACAATGAGCAGTTCTTC. Its protein is CSVEGAGHFYDYNEQFF.

A word on this clonotype: A much more abundant neighbour one base away suggests this may be a read error. The chain carries TRBV4-2 and TRBJ2-3; D is possibly TRBD1 (5 bases). The length of the CDR3 is 15 residues. The germline gives CDR1 LGHNA, CDR2 YNFKEQ. Between the trimmed V and J ends, which lost 0 bases and 6 bases, there was a span of 13 bases. CDR3 sequence: CASSQEGQALDTQYF. Here the CDR3 DNA reads TGTGCCAGCAGCCAAGAGGGGCAAGCTTTGGATACGCAGTATTTT.

With respect to this clonotype: Since a much larger clone is just one base distant, this may be a read error. The rearrangement joins TRBV4-1 to TRBJ2-3; 13 bases fit TRBD2. The junction had 14 bases not matched to a gene; V was cut back by 5 bases and J by 6 bases. The CDR3 is made up of 18 amino acids. CDR1 and CDR2 from the germline V gene are MGHRA and YSYEKL. The CDR3 coding sequence is TGCGCCAGCAGCAATCCAAAGCGCGGACTAGCGGGAGAGGATACGCAGTATTTT. This translates into CASSNPKRGLAGEDTQYF.

The V and J genes are TRBV20-1 and TRBJ2-7; perhaps TRBD2 as D (6 bases). This CDR3 is 13 amino acids long. The V end lost 4 bases, the J end lost 2 bases, and 12 bases lay between the germline ends. Germline V CDR1 and CDR2: DFQATT, SNEGSKA (reference sequence). The CDR3 reads CSATVGGPYEQYF. The CDR3, as DNA: TGCAGTGCTACCGTGGGGGGTCCCTACGAGCAGTACTTC.

This chain connects TRBV5-1 to TRBJ1-1; D is perhaps TRBD1 (5 bases). V was pared by 4 bases and J by 7 bases, with 17 bases between. The germline gives CDR1 SGHRS, CDR2 YFSETQ. The CDR3 has 14 residues. The CDR3 nucleotides read TGCGCCAGCAGCCCAGGAATGAGGGGCGGTGAAGCTTTCTTT. Translated: CASSPGMRGGEAFF.

Remarks on this clonotype: This may be a read error, as it is one base from a much larger clone. This chain links TRBV6-5 with TRBJ2-7; the D gene is possibly TRBD1 (6 bases). V lost 6 bases to trimming and J lost 0 bases, with 15 bases between them. The CDR3 consists of 15 residues. Germline V gene lookup returns CDR1 MNHEY and CDR2 SVGAGI. CDR3 nucleotides: TGTGCCAGCAGGGAAGGACAGTCCCACTCCTACGAGCAGTACTTC. The encoded protein is CASREGQSHSYEQYF.

This clonotype was counted only a few times. This chain uses TRBV14 with TRBJ2-1; 8 nucleotides line up with TRBD2. The J segment lost 3 bases and the V segment lost 4 bases, leaving 8 bases of the junction unmatched. This CDR3 comprises 16 residues. Germline V lookup: CDR1 SGHDN, CDR2 FVKESK. Here the CDR3 reads CASSPRAGDFYNEQFF. CDR3 sequence (DNA): TGTGCCAGCAGCCCTAGAGCGGGAGACTTCTACAATGAGCAGTTCTTC.

Note on this clonotype: The junction departs from the called germline gene at one end, perhaps through a read error. The genes are TRBV12-3 or TRBV12-4 and TRBJ2-7, with D tentatively TRBD2 (5 bases). This CDR3 is built from 15 residues. CDR3 bases: TGTGCCGGCAGTTTAGAGCTAGCAGCCGACTACGAGCAGTACTTC. The encoded protein is CAGSLELAADYEQYF.

The chain has TRBV9 and TRBJ2-7, with a possible D match to TRBD2 (6 bases). This CDR3 is built from 15 residues. V dropped 2 bases and J dropped 2 bases, with 14 bases sitting between them. Germline V gives CDR1 SGDLS, CDR2 YYNGEE. CDR3 loop: CASSVSAGGTYEQYF. DNA of the CDR3: TGTGCCAGCAGCGTTTCAGCGGGTGGGACCTACGAGCAGTACTTC.

On this clonotype itself: One end of the junction varies from germline; a read error may be responsible. The chain joins TRBV11-2 to TRBJ1-2, with D possibly TRBD1 on 6 matching bases. CDR3 length: 13 residues. Germline CDR1 SGHAT, CDR2 FQNNGV. The CDR3 is CASSPGGGLGYIF. The CDR3 DNA follows: TGTGCCAGCAGCCCAGGTGGGGGGCTTGGCTACATCTTT.

On this clonotype: Sequence at one end of the junction differs from germline and may be a read error. The chain joins TRBV10-1 to TRBJ2-7; perhaps TRBD1 as D (6 bases). The CDR3 is made up of 14 amino acids. The germline CDR1 and CDR2 sequences are WNHNN and SYGVQD (reference sequence). The CDR3: CASSEGRGLYEPYF. In DNA form, the CDR3 reads TGCGCCAGCAGTGAGGGCAGGGGCTTGTACGAGCCGTACTTC.

On this clonotype itself: The conserved phenylalanine or tryptophan is not found at the CDR3 terminus, so this likely reflects a read error. V usage is TRBV11-2 and J usage is TRBJ2-1; D not certain. This CDR3 is built from 15 residues. Germline V gene sequence: CDR1 SGHAT, CDR2 FQNNGV. CDR3 DNA: TGTGTCAGCAGCTTAGAAACCAGTCTTTACAATGAGCAGTTCTAC. Translated, it gives CVSSLETSLYNEQFY.

As to this clonotype: Compared with germline, one end of the junction differs, possibly owing to a read error. V usage is TRBV11-2 and J usage is TRBJ2-7; 7 bases agree with TRBD2. The CDR3 is 15 residues long. From germline, CDR1 is SGHAT and CDR2 FQNNGV. The CDR3 DNA reads as TGTGTCAGCAGCTTAATAATAGCGGGTTCCTACGAGCAGTACTTC. Its translation is CVSSLIIAGSYEQYF. Together with reference TRBV11-2 and TRBJ2-7, the CDR3 gives the full variable domain: EAGVAQSPRYKIIEKRQSVAFWCNPISGHATLYWYQQILGQGPKLLIQFQNNGVVDDSQLPKDRFSAERLKGVDSTLKIQPAKLEDSAVYLCVSSLIIAGSYEQYFGPGTRLTVT.

For this clonotype: This may be a read error: a much more frequent sequence differs by one nucleotide. This chain uses TRBV6-5 with TRBJ2-3; D possibly corresponds to TRBD2 (6 bases). Germline CDR1 is MNHEY and CDR2 is SVGAGI. This CDR3 has 12 residues. The DNA for the CDR3 is TGTGTCAGCAGCCCTCGGGGGGATACGCAGTATTTT. Residues: CVSSPRGDTQYF.

This clonotype has just a few counts. The chain combines TRBV5-1 with TRBJ2-2, with D unclear. The ends were cut back, 2 bases at V and 7 bases at J, with 3 bases in the middle. The V gene's germline CDR1 is SGHRS and CDR2 YFSETQ. CDR3 length: 11 residues. In DNA form, the CDR3 reads TGCGCCAGCAGCTTATACGGGGAGCTGTTTTTT. Translating gives CASSLYGELFF. Together with reference TRBV5-1 and TRBJ2-2, the CDR3 gives the full variable domain: KAGVTQTPRYLIKTRGQQVTLSCSPISGHRSVSWYQQTPGQGLQFLFEYFSETQRNKGNFPGRFSGRQFSNSRSEMNVSTLELGDSALYLCASSLYGELFFGEGSRLTVL.

This clonotype was seen many times. The CDR3 DNA reads as TGTGCCAGCAGCTTAAACTCCCGCGGCAGGGCTTCCTACAATGAGCAGTTCTTC. This sequence encodes CASSLNSRGRASYNEQFF. The gene calls are TRBV7-8 and TRBJ2-1; possibly TRBD1 for D (5 bases). V lost 2 bases to trimming and J lost 1 base, with 18 bases between them. Looked up from germline, CDR1 is SGHVS and CDR2 is FQNEAQ. The CDR3 consists of 18 residues.

This clonotype was detected only once. The chain employs TRBV10-1 and TRBJ2-3; 7 nucleotides match TRBD1. Germline V gene sequence: CDR1 WNHNN, CDR2 SYGVQD (reference sequence). The V gene end was trimmed by 11 bases and the J gene end by 12 bases; junction bases not matched to a gene: 29. This CDR3 comprises 17 residues. The DNA for the CDR3 is TGCGCCCCGAATAAGACAACAGGGGAGCGGAGCACAGATATACAGTATTTT. The encoded protein is CAPNKTTGERSTDIQYF.

About this clonotype itself: At one end the junction does not follow the germline gene, possibly because of a read error. The chain joins TRBV5-4 to TRBJ2-1; a possible D gene is TRBD2 (6 bases). The germline gives CDR1 SGHNT, CDR2 YYREEE (reference sequence). The CDR3 loop spans 15 amino acids. DNA for the CDR3: TGTGTCAGCAGCTTGCGTAGGAGGGTTGAGAATGAGCAGTTCTTC. Its translation: CVSSLRRRVENEQFF.

The rearrangement joins TRBV11-2 to TRBJ2-7; 8 bases agree with TRBD1. Unmatched junction bases numbered 22, after V lost 3 bases and J lost 0 bases. CDR1 is SGHAT, CDR2 FQNNGV, per germline. This CDR3 has 21 amino acids. The CDR3 sequence is CASSLDSFTGGDRLNSYEQYF. The CDR3 DNA follows: TGTGCCAGCAGCTTGGATAGCTTCACCGGCGGGGACAGGTTGAACTCCTACGAGCAGTACTTC.

This clonotype was detected many times. The chain employs TRBV6-1 and TRBJ2-7, with TRBD2 as a possible D gene (6 bases). The CDR3 has 17 amino acids. The germline V gene encodes CDR1 MNHNS and CDR2 SASEGT. V was shortened by 1 base and J by 0 bases, with 16 bases between the two germline ends. The CDR3 protein is CASSEVTYGSLSYEQYF. Written as DNA, the CDR3 is TGTGCCAGCAGTGAAGTGACCTACGGGAGCCTCTCCTACGAGCAGTACTTC.

The chain joins TRBV12-3 or TRBV12-4 to TRBJ1-2; D perhaps matches TRBD1 (6 bases). This CDR3 has 14 amino acids. The CDR3 sequence is CVSSLQGRNYGYTF. The CDR3 DNA reads as TGTGTCAGTAGTCTCCAGGGGAGGAACTATGGCTACACCTTC.

As regards this clonotype: A read error may be the cause here, since a much bigger clone is one base away. This chain connects TRBV7-8 to TRBJ1-3; no clear D gene. Germline loops: CDR1 SGHVS, CDR2 FQNEAQ. Trimming left V 6 bases short and J 3 bases short, with 6 bases between. The CDR3 contains 12 residues. The CDR3 here is CASSGIGNTIYF. Here the CDR3 DNA reads TGTGCCAGCAGTGGTATTGGAAACACCATATATTTT.

For this clonotype: One end of the junction is discordant with germline, which a read error may explain. The chain employs TRBV11-3 and TRBJ2-5; maybe TRBD2 (5 bases). This CDR3 has 15 residues. The V gene's germline CDR1 is SGHNT and CDR2 YENEEA. The CDR3 sequence is CVSSLEGGPIEAQYF. Written as DNA, the CDR3 is TGTGTCAGCAGCTTAGAGGGTGGGCCTATTGAGGCCCAGTACTTC.

As to this clonotype: A read error may explain this, as a much larger clone is one base away. The chain employs TRBV6-1 and TRBJ2-7, with D possibly being TRBD2 (5 bases). The germline CDR1 and CDR2 sequences are MNHNS and SASEGT. The CDR3 has 15 residues. This CDR3 reads CASSEADGNTYGQYF. As DNA, the CDR3 is TGTGCCAGCAGTGAAGCTGACGGGAATACCTACGGGCAGTACTTC.

Concerning this clonotype itself: A junction boundary mismatches the germline segment, possibly from a read error. The chain couples TRBV4-1 to TRBJ2-2; 10 bases align to TRBD2. Germline V gene lookup returns CDR1 MGHRA and CDR2 YSYEKL. This CDR3 contains 16 residues. The CDR3 DNA reads TGCGCCAGACTCCTAGAGCGGGAGGGCCACACCGGGGGGCTGCTTTTT. This encodes CARLLEREGHTGGLLF.

V is TRBV28 and J is TRBJ2-1; 8 bases are a match to TRBD2. Germline V lookup: CDR1 MDHEN, CDR2 SYDVKM. Losses at the gene ends were 6 bases for V and 8 bases for J; bases not matched to a gene: 12. The CDR3 spans 15 residues. The CDR3 DNA is TGTGCCAGCAGCCAGGGACTAGAGGGAGAGGATGAGCAGTTCTTC. Translated: CASSQGLEGEDEQFF.

This clonotype was seen a few times. The CDR3 region has the DNA TGTGCCAGCAGCTATGGGGGGCAGCTCGCCGGGGAGCTGTTTTTT. Translating it yields CASSYGGQLAGELFF. J is TRBJ2-2 and V is TRBV7-9; the D call may be TRBD1 or TRBD2 (6 bases each). V lost 4 bases to trimming and J lost 6 bases, with 15 bases between them. This CDR3 is built from 15 residues. Germline assignment: CDR1 SEHNR and CDR2 FQNEAQ (reference sequence).